The following is a TCR beta chain sequence with its context. The antigen remains unidentified. The sample belongs to a study of PD-1 blockade in classical Hodgkin lymphoma. The germline gives CDR1 LNHDA, CDR2 SQIVND (reference sequence). CDR3 length: 15 residues. The V gene lost 1 base and the J gene lost 1 base, with 8 bases spanning the gap. Study outcomes and limitations: Whatever underlies the repertoire differences (possibly disease activity or prior therapy) remains undefined.

This table comes from immunoSEQ multiplex PCR, and its TCRdb copy is limited to in-frame clones, with some not included. Altogether some 95,000 clones are present, about nine tenths being singletons, with the ten largest covering around 2.7%. The time point was: cycle 4 day 1 (C4D1), after about 6 weeks of nivolumab. Brentuximab vedotin exposure varied among the patients, all of whom had relapsed after autologous stem cell transplantation. The receptor's source is a human donor with classical Hodgkin lymphoma. Sample: peripheral blood mononuclear cells (PBMCs), taken before the fourth cycle of nivolumab. The chain has TRBV19 and TRBJ1-5, with D perhaps matching TRBD1 (5 bases). The chain's CDR3 is CASSIVDTSNQPQHF. Written as DNA, the CDR3 is TGTGCCAGTAGTATAGTGGACACCAGCAATCAGCCCCAGCATTTT.